This record covers a single T cell receptor beta chain. This record comes from a study of blood T cell repertoires in COVID-19. Overall study context: T cells, B-cell-depleted T cells, or PBMCs provided the cDNA or gDNA that served as material.

The CDR3 runs to 16 residues. Trimming removed 4 bases from V and 6 bases from J, with 19 bases in between. The germline V gene encodes CDR1 LGHNA and CDR2 YNFKEQ. In the original processing: Counts of nucleated cells, estimated from reference gene primer amplification, were obtained. TCRdb keeps only in-frame clones here, not all; method: immunoSEQ multiplex PCR. Clonal size and the V and J genes are those of that table, whereas D and trimming came from the DNA. The repertoire has around 230,000 clones, 87% of them found once; the top ten carry 10%. The source of this sequence is a man aged 18 to 29 with acute COVID-19. Sequenced material: PBMCs or T cells enriched from blood (not recorded which). The chain recombines TRBV4-2 with TRBJ1-5, with D possibly matching TRBD1 (5 bases). The CDR3 reads CASSPHGGRGSQPQHF. In DNA, the CDR3 is TGTGCCAGCAGCCCTCACGGGGGACGAGGCAGTCAGCCCCAGCATTTT.